These T cell receptor beta chains were read from a single sample in a study of blood T cells in healthy people across ages. A single record per CDR3 protein comes from TCRdb applying MiXCR to the 5' RACE reads. The top ten clones hold about two fifths of a sample with around 750,000 distinct CDR3 sequences, about 48% of them seen once. Sequencing was done on a sample of blood. Receptors were obtained from a man at least 80 years old in good health. CDR3s include the opening cysteine and the closing phenylalanine or tryptophan. The D gene is left open where the match is weak. Clone size, where shown, is once, few, many, or a class for clones that have expanded.

TRBD2	many	TRBV6-5	TRBJ2-7	CASSSERSGTTRAKQYF	TGTGCCAGCAGTTCGGAGAGATCCGGGACTACCCGCGCCAAGCAGTACTTC
NA	NA	TRBV20-1	TRBJ2-7	CSASESGTYEQYF	TGCAGTGCCAGTGAATCCGGGACCTACGAGCAGTACTTC
NA	few	TRBV7-8	TRBJ1-4	CASSPRRGNEKLFF	TGTGCCAGCAGCCCCCGAAGGGGTAATGAAAAACTGTTTTTT
NA	NA	TRBV5-1	TRBJ2-3	CASSRTKAGTDTQYF	TGCGCCAGCAGCAGAACCAAGGCTGGCACAGATACGCAGTATTTT
NA	once	TRBV7-2	TRBJ1-2	CASSLPRARYGYTF	TGTGCCAGCAGCTTACCAAGGGCACGCTATGGCTACACCTTC
TRBD2	NA	TRBV4-2	TRBJ2-1	CASSQEGTSGLYNEQFF	TGTGCCAGCAGCCAAGAGGGGACTAGCGGGTTATACAATGAGCAGTTCTTC
NA	NA	TRBV20-1	TRBJ2-7	CSAKGIQGINEQYF	TGCAGTGCCAAGGGGATACAGGGTATCAATGAGCAGTACTTC
TRBD1	once	TRBV28	TRBJ2-6	CASSQTGFGSGANVLTF	TGTGCCAGCAGTCAGACAGGGTTCGGATCTGGGGCCAACGTCCTGACTTTC
NA	NA	TRBV29-1	TRBJ1-2	CSVDKGPYGYTF	TGCAGCGTTGATAAGGGACCCTATGGCTACACCTTC
TRBD1	NA	TRBV29-1	TRBJ1-1	CSVNTGQGGTEAFF	TGCAGCGTCAATACCGGACAGGGTGGCACTGAAGCTTTCTTT
NA	NA	TRBV12-3/TRBV12-4	TRBJ2-7	CASSLAKGEQYF	TGTGCCAGCAGTTTAGCAAAGGGGGAGCAGTACTTC
NA	NA	TRBV20-1	TRBJ2-7	CSARRDWYYEQYF	TGCAGTGCTCGCCGGGACTGGTACTACGAGCAGTACTTC
NA	many	TRBV12-3/TRBV12-4	TRBJ2-1	CASSDPGTSSYNEQFF	TGTGCCAGCAGCGACCCCGGGACCAGCTCCTACAATGAGCAGTTCTTC
TRBD2	NA	TRBV5-1	TRBJ2-1	CASSPPRTSGGANEQFF	TGCGCCAGCAGCCCCCCTCGGACTAGCGGGGGGGCAAATGAGCAGTTCTTC
TRBD2	few	TRBV4-2	TRBJ2-3	CASSQDQGTSGRDTQYF	TGTGCCAGCAGCCAAGATCAGGGGACTAGCGGGAGAGATACGCAGTATTTT
NA	NA	TRBV4-1	TRBJ2-2	CASSLPIGELFF	TGCGCCAGCAGCTTACCTATCGGGGAGCTGTTTTTT
NA	few	TRBV20-1	TRBJ2-7	CSARDSRTDYEQYF	TGCAGTGCTAGAGATAGTCGGACAGACTACGAGCAGTACTTC
TRBD2	NA	TRBV20-1	TRBJ2-5	CSAARGSGSVGETQYF	TGCAGTGCTGCCCGGGGTAGCGGGAGCGTTGGTGAGACCCAGTACTTC
TRBD2	NA	TRBV4-2	TRBJ2-1	CASSQETSGALFNEQFF	TGTGCCAGCAGCCAAGAAACTAGCGGGGCCTTGTTCAATGAGCAGTTCTTC
TRBD2	few	TRBV7-2	TRBJ2-1	CASSLAAFSGRSAFF	TGTGCCAGCAGCTTAGCGGCGTTTAGCGGGAGGTCGGCGTTCTTC
NA	NA	TRBV9	TRBJ2-5	CASSSTGTPYF	TGTGCCAGCAGCTCGACCGGGACTCCGTACTTC
NA	NA	TRBV6-1	TRBJ2-1	CASSEGTASYNEQFF	TGTGCCAGCAGTGAAGGGACTGCCTCCTACAATGAGCAGTTCTTC
TRBD2	few	TRBV5-1	TRBJ2-1	CASSLASGVRPLNEQFF	TGCGCCAGCAGCTTGGCCAGCGGGGTTCGTCCTCTGAATGAGCAGTTCTTC
NA	NA	TRBV3-1	TRBJ1-1	CASRQTNTEAFF	TGTGCCAGCAGACAGACTAACACTGAAGCTTTCTTT
TRBD1	NA	TRBV12-3/TRBV12-4	TRBJ1-5	CASLRGREGNQPQHF	TGTGCCAGCCTGAGGGGGCGCGAGGGCAATCAGCCCCAGCATTTT
NA	NA	TRBV7-9	TRBJ1-1	CASSSIDWDTEAFF	TGTGCCAGCAGCTCCATTGACTGGGACACTGAAGCTTTCTTT